Following are 4 T cell receptor beta chains from one sample sequenced in a study of shared clonotypes between healthy human individuals. The repertoire was sequenced with immunoSEQ multiplex PCR; TCRdb's copy has only in-frame clones and lacks some. The sample comprises around 1.1 million clones, 70% to 85% of which are singletons, and about 0.89% rests with the top ten. The sequencing sample was made of memory CD4+ T cells from PBMCs. Subset reported: CD45RA-negative fraction. Every receptor here comes from a man aged 18 to 30 in good health. Some clones in this sample may be carry-over from other donors' samples.

This clone was detected only once. The chain has TRBV6-1 and TRBJ2-5; unclear D gene. The CDR3 has 12 residues. Germline V gives CDR1 MNHNS, CDR2 SASEGT. Trimming took 7 bases from V and 5 from J, leaving 11 bases between them. CDR3: CASTENGETQYF. The CDR3 nucleotides read TGTGCCAGCACCGAGAATGGGGAGACCCAGTACTTC.

CDR3 nucleotide sequence: TGTGCCAGCAGTATTATCTCGGGACAGCTCAACTATGGCTACACCTTC. Residues: CASSIISGQLNYGYTF. The V call is TRBV11-1, the J call TRBJ1-2; 7 nucleotides align to TRBD1. CDR3 length equals 16 residues. V gave up 6 bases and J gave up 2 bases; unmatched junction bases: 12. Germline V gene sequence: CDR1 SGHAT, CDR2 FQDESV (reference sequence).

This clone was counted once. This sequence joins TRBV27 and TRBJ2-3, with D perhaps being TRBD1 or TRBD2 (5 bases each). Germline CDR1 MNHEY, CDR2 SMNVEV (reference sequence). Trimming removed 2 bases from V and 7 bases from J, with 7 bases in between. The CDR3 consists of 12 residues. The CDR3 loop is CASSLRGHTQYF. The CDR3 DNA follows: TGTGCCAGCAGTTTAAGGGGACATACGCAGTATTTT.

There are a few counts of this clone. V is TRBV6-5 and J is TRBJ2-7; possibly TRBD1 or TRBD2 for D (6 bases each). The CDR3 covers 15 residues. CDR1 is MNHEY and CDR2 is SVGAGI in the germline V gene. V shed 5 bases and J shed 0 bases, with 14 bases lying between them. DNA of the CDR3: TGTGCCAGCAGTAGGGCTAGGGGGGCCTCCTACGAGCAGTACTTC. Encoded protein: CASSRARGASYEQYF.